What follows is one T cell receptor beta chain and its context. Antigen unknown. Germline values: CDR1 MDHEN, CDR2 SYDVKM. CDR3 size: 16 residues. V trimming: 5 bases; J trimming: 9 bases; junction bases outside the gene matches: 15. This sample is drawn from a study of vaccination and CD4 T cells after COVID-19. Overall study: Convalescent individuals numbered four females and six males, two being Hispanic. Investigators stimulated cells with overlapping spike peptides drawn from SARS-CoV-2, HCoV-NL63, HCoV-OC43 and HCoV-229E.

Once obtained from cultured CD4+ T cells, the DNA was sequenced using the Oncomine TCR Beta short-read assay. MiXCR was run by TCRdb on the PCR reads, yielding one entry per CDR3 protein. Among nearly 15,000 distinct CDR3 sequences listed, about 48% were seen once. Described treatment: roughly 11-day PBMC culture with coronavirus spike peptide pools or control peptides (ViraFEST assay). Replacement of half the medium with fresh IL-2 medium took place on days 3 and 7. The sample comprised CD4+ T cells from blood, cultured in vitro. The rearrangement joins TRBV28 to TRBJ2-1; 8 nucleotides match TRBD2. The sequence was obtained from a human donor who had recovered from COVID-19. DNA of the CDR3: TGTGCCAGCAGTGCCCGGGGGACTAGTGGTGATGTTGAGCAGTTCTTC. Protein sequence: CASSARGTSGDVEQFF.